Each of the 4 T cell receptor beta chains below was sequenced from the same sample in a study of control samples from healthy donors and cancer patients (TCRdb year 2020). The receptor library was made with the immunoSEQ multiplex PCR assay. The clones in this table, taken by TCRdb from immuneACCESS, are in-frame only. Not every clone is retained; where verified, under half of the shortfall comes from an unresolved V gene, and the cause of the rest is unknown. The table for this sample shows fewer than 250,000 clones. About 2.2% of the sample is taken by the ten largest. The specimen was blood. The receptors derive from a woman in her thirties in good health.

V is TRBV6-2 or TRBV6-3 and J is TRBJ1-5, with unresolved D. The germline CDR1 and CDR2 sequences are MNHEY and SVGEGT. The CDR3 contains 15 residues. Trimming shortened V by 0 bases and J by 6 bases, and 12 bases separated the two germline ends. CDR3 sequence (DNA): TGTGCCAGCAGTTACTCGTTTACGTCCGGTCAGCCCCAGCATTTT. It specifies CASSYSFTSGQPQHF.

The V call is TRBV10-3, the J call TRBJ1-4, with D unclear. Looked up from germline, CDR1 is ENHRY and CDR2 is SYGVKD. This CDR3 region has 15 residues. Trimming left V 0 bases short and J 0 bases short, with 5 bases between. CDR3: CAISESRATNEKLFF. DNA of the CDR3: TGTGCCATCAGTGAGTCGAGGGCAACTAATGAAAAACTGTTTTTT.

The CDR3 nucleotides read TGTGCCAGCAAGGGGGGGAGCTCTGGAAACACCATATATTTT. Protein sequence: CASKGGSSGNTIYF. This chain connects TRBV2 to TRBJ1-3; tentatively, D is TRBD1 (6 bases). Germline loops: CDR1 SNHLY, CDR2 FYNNEI. This CDR3 is 14 amino acids long. Trimming took off 7 bases at V and 0 bases at J, with 10 bases between the two ends. Combining the CDR3 with reference TRBV2 and TRBJ1-3 gives the whole variable domain EPEVTQTPSHQVTQMGQEVILRCVPISNHLYFYWYRQILGQKVEFLVSFYNNEISEKSEIFDDQFSVERPDGSNFTLKIRSTKLEDSAMYFCASKGGSSGNTIYFGEGSWLTVV.

The genes are TRBV7-8 and TRBJ2-7; 9 nucleotides agree with TRBD1. The CDR3 contains 16 residues. Looked up from germline, CDR1 is SGHVS and CDR2 is FQNEAQ. Trimming removed 5 bases from V and 2 bases from J; junction bases left unmatched: 10. The CDR3 sequence is CASSGRTGVGAYEQYF. CDR3 in DNA: TGTGCCAGCAGCGGGAGGACAGGGGTCGGGGCCTACGAGCAGTACTTC.